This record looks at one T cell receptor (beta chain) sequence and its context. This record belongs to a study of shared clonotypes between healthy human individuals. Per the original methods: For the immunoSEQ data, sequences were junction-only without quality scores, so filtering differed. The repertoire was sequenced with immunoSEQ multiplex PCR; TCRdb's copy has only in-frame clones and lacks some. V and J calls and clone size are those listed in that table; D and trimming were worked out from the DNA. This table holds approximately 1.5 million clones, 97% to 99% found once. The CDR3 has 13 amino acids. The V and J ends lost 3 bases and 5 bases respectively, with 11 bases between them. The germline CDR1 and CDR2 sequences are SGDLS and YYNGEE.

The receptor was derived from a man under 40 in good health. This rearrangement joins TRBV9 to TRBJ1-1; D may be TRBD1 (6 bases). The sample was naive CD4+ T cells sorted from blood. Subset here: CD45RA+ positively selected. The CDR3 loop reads CASSAQGKTEAFF. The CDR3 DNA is TGTGCCAGCAGCGCTCAGGGGAAAACTGAAGCTTTCTTT.